The 28 T cell receptor beta chains presented below share a single source sample, sequenced in a study of cytomegalovirus exposure and HLA in healthy donors. This PCR relied on a set of 60 Vbeta primers and 13 Jbeta primers. TCRdb keeps only in-frame clones here, not all; method: immunoSEQ multiplex PCR. The profile covers 200,000 to 250,000 clones, with around 80% appearing a single time and less than 3.5% taken by the ten largest. Sequenced input: PBMCs. The receptors stem from a woman aged 55-69 years in good health and CMV-seropositive.

The chain combines TRBV25-1 with TRBJ1-1; a possible D gene is TRBD1 (5 bases). Trimming took off 5 bases at V and 3 bases at J, with 10 bases between the two ends. Germline V lookup: CDR1 MGHDK, CDR2 SYGVNS. The CDR3 is 13 amino acids. CDR3 amino acids: CASSPGGDTEAFF. CDR3 coding DNA: TGTGCCAGCAGTCCCGGGGGGGACACTGAAGCTTTCTTT.

This clone has a handful of counts. This chain's CDR3 is CASSISREADTQYF. The CDR3 DNA sequence: TGTGCCAGTAGTATCAGCAGGGAGGCAGATACGCAGTATTTT. The V call is TRBV19, the J call TRBJ2-3; D perhaps matches TRBD2 (6 bases). V lost 3 bases, J lost 4 bases, and 11 bases lay in between. The CDR3 runs to 14 residues. From germline, CDR1 is LNHDA and CDR2 SQIVND (reference sequence).

The chain's CDR3 is CASSAGRQPQHF. The CDR3 DNA sequence: TGTGCCAGCAGTGCAGGGCGGCAGCCCCAGCATTTT. The rearrangement uses TRBV6-5 and TRBJ1-5, with a tentative D call TRBD1 (5 bases). The CDR3 covers 12 residues. Trimming took off 5 bases at V and 7 bases at J, with 9 bases between the two ends. Germline CDR1 and CDR2: MNHEY and SVGAGI.

This clone was counted between two and nine times. V gene TRBV29-1 combines with J gene TRBJ2-1; the D is unclear. Germline V lookup: CDR1 SQVTM, CDR2 ANQGSEA. V lost 6 bases, J lost 8 bases, and 26 bases lay in between. The CDR3 runs to 16 residues. The CDR3 spells CSVALPPSVPGDEQFF. The CDR3 DNA is TGCAGCGTCGCCCTCCCCCCCAGCGTCCCCGGAGATGAGCAGTTCTTC.

The rearrangement joins TRBV27 to TRBJ2-2, with D unresolved. Germline assignment: CDR1 MNHEY and CDR2 SMNVEV (reference sequence). Between the trimmed V and J ends, which lost 5 bases and 5 bases, there was a span of 15 bases. This CDR3 has 15 amino acids. The CDR3 DNA is TGTGCCAGCAGTCCTGCTCTGGTCCGGACCGGGGAGCTGTTTTTT. Amino acids: CASSPALVRTGELFF.

This clone was seen once. V gene TRBV19 combines with J gene TRBJ2-1; TRBD2 agrees at 7 bases. The germline V gene encodes CDR1 LNHDA and CDR2 SQIVND (reference sequence). Losses at the gene ends were 7 bases for V and 0 bases for J; bases not matched to a gene: 3. The CDR3 is 14 residues long. As DNA, the CDR3 is TGTGCCAGTACCGGGGGGTACTCCTACAATGAGCAGTTCTTC. Encoded protein: CASTGGYSYNEQFF.

The J gene is TRBJ2-5, the V gene TRBV7-2; D unclear. Germline V CDR1 and CDR2: SGHTA, FQGNSA. This CDR3 contains 15 residues. Trimming took 3 bases from V and 0 from J, leaving 11 bases between them. CDR3 sequence (DNA): TGTGCCAGCAGCTTTAGTCGCGCGAACCAAGAGACCCAGTACTTC. This sequence encodes CASSFSRANQETQYF.

The J gene is TRBJ2-1, the V gene TRBV4-1; 7 bases agree with TRBD1. This CDR3 region has 21 residues. Germline assignment: CDR1 MGHRA and CDR2 YSYEKL. Losses at the gene ends were 0 bases for V and 0 bases for J; bases not matched to a gene: 17. The CDR3 region has the DNA TGCGCCAGCAGCCAAGATATCTTGGCAGGGGGTCGGGTCAGCTCCTACAATGAGCAGTTCTTC. The encoded protein is CASSQDILAGGRVSSYNEQFF.

This clone was detected only once. This chain joins TRBV10-1 and TRBJ2-7; tentatively, D is TRBD1 (7 bases). Germline V gene sequence: CDR1 WNHNN, CDR2 SYGVQD (reference sequence). The CDR3 is made up of 15 amino acids. V dropped 3 bases and J dropped 4 bases, with 16 bases sitting between them. CDR3 residues: CASSDPKGGQYEQYF. The CDR3 bases are TGCGCCAGCAGTGACCCAAAGGGGGGACAGTACGAGCAGTACTTC.

This clone has a handful of counts. The chain recombines TRBV9 with TRBJ2-3, with 7 bases that match TRBD2. The V segment lost 5 bases and the J segment 14 bases; nucleotides outside the gene matches: 14. The germline V gene encodes CDR1 SGDLS and CDR2 YYNGEE. The CDR3 consists of 13 residues. CDR3 coding DNA: TGTGCCAGCAGTGAACTAGCGCAGGGCCCCGGGTATTTT. Protein sequence: CASSELAQGPGYF.

V and J are TRBV5-1 and TRBJ1-2; the D is unclear. Germline V CDR1 and CDR2: SGHRS, YFSETQ. The CDR3 totals 15 residues. V was clipped by 0 bases and J by 5 bases, with 14 bases between them. The chain's CDR3 is CASSLVGGPRYGYTF. CDR3 sequence (DNA): TGCGCCAGCAGCTTGGTAGGTGGCCCGAGGTATGGCTACACCTTC.

V is TRBV6-5 and J is TRBJ1-1; 7 bases are a match to TRBD1. After removal of 6 bases from V and 7 bases from J, the junction contained 11 bases not matched to a gene. This CDR3 is built from 14 residues. Germline V gives CDR1 MNHEY, CDR2 SVGAGI. The CDR3 DNA reads TGTGCCAGCAGACTAGACAGGGCTTACGGTGAAGCTTTCTTT. Translation: CASRLDRAYGEAFF.

The rearrangement uses TRBV5-1 and TRBJ1-1; D gene unclear. Germline-derived CDR1 and CDR2 are SGHRS and YFSETQ. The CDR3 consists of 14 residues. V was trimmed by 0 bases and J by 1 base, leaving 7 bases between them. CDR3 nucleotide sequence: TGCGCCAGCAGCTTGGCCCGACAGAACACTGAAGCTTTCTTT. Encoded protein: CASSLARQNTEAFF. The full variable domain, with the rest looked up from reference TRBV5-1 and TRBJ1-1, is KAGVTQTPRYLIKTRGQQVTLSCSPISGHRSVSWYQQTPGQGLQFLFEYFSETQRNKGNFPGRFSGRQFSNSRSEMNVSTLELGDSALYLCASSLARQNTEAFFGQGTRLTVV.

The chain combines TRBV7-9 with TRBJ1-2; D is unresolved. This CDR3 is built from 13 residues. Trimming took 1 base from V and 8 from J, leaving 11 bases between them. From germline, CDR1 is SEHNR and CDR2 FQNEAQ (reference sequence). The CDR3 DNA reads as TGTGCCAGCAGCTTAGTTGGCCGGAGGGGCTACACCTTC. It encodes CASSLVGRRGYTF.

The chain joins TRBV18 to TRBJ1-1, with TRBD1 identical over 9 bases. The CDR3 loop spans 15 amino acids. Germline CDR1 is KGHSH and CDR2 is LQKENI. After removal of 3 bases from V and 2 bases from J, the junction contained 4 bases not matched to a gene. The CDR3 sequence: CASSPPGQGNTEAFF. In DNA form, the CDR3 reads TGTGCCAGCTCACCTCCGGGACAGGGCAACACTGAAGCTTTCTTT. The variable domain in full, with the rest retrieved from reference TRBV18 and TRBJ1-1, is NAGVMQNPRHLVRRRGQEARLRCSPMKGHSHVYWYRQLPEEGLKFMVYLQKENIIDESGMPKERFSAEFPKEGPSILRIQQVVRGDSAAYFCASSPPGQGNTEAFFGQGTRLTVV.

The sample holds a few counts of this clone. The chain links TRBV5-1 to TRBJ1-1; D ambiguous. Deletions cut 3 bases from V and 2 bases from J, with 8 bases between. Germline V CDR1 and CDR2: SGHRS, YFSETQ. The length of the CDR3 is 13 residues. The CDR3, as DNA: TGCGCCAGCAGCTACTCCGGTAACACTGAAGCTTTCTTT. Translated: CASSYSGNTEAFF.

This chain links TRBV18 with TRBJ1-4, with D tentatively TRBD1 (6 bases). Germline V gene sequence: CDR1 KGHSH, CDR2 LQKENI. This CDR3 is 14 amino acids long. The V and J ends lost 3 bases and 5 bases respectively, with 10 bases between them. This CDR3 is CASSPDRENEKLFF. CDR3 coding DNA: TGTGCCAGCTCACCGGACAGAGAAAATGAAAAACTGTTTTTT.

This chain's CDR3 is CASSYKTGDGYTF. The CDR3 DNA follows: TGTGCCAGCAGCTACAAGACAGGGGATGGCTACACCTTC. The chain carries TRBV7-2 and TRBJ1-2, with 8 nucleotides matching TRBD1. Germline V CDR1 and CDR2: SGHTA, FQGNSA. With V trimmed by 4 bases and J by 6 bases, 4 bases remained unmatched. CDR3 length equals 13 residues.

This chain joins TRBV23-1 and TRBJ1-5, with D possibly TRBD1 on 6 matching bases. TRBV23-1 is noted as an ORF with a role that remains uncertain. V lost 6 bases, J lost 2 bases, and 17 bases lay in between. This CDR3 has 16 amino acids. In DNA, the CDR3 is TGCGCCAGCAGACCGGAGGACAGCCCATGCAATCAGCCCCAGCATTTT. It encodes CASRPEDSPCNQPQHF.

The chain combines TRBV10-3 with TRBJ1-2, with a possible D match to TRBD1 (6 bases). Germline V gene lookup returns CDR1 ENHRY and CDR2 SYGVKD. Trimming removed 10 bases at V and 6 bases at J, with 15 bases between. This CDR3 spans 12 amino acids. This chain's CDR3 is CATVTGIHGYTF. In nucleotides, the CDR3 is TGTGCCACTGTGACAGGTATCCATGGCTACACCTTC.

This chain joins TRBV5-1 and TRBJ2-2; TRBD2 agrees at 9 bases. The CDR3 totals 17 residues. V shed 4 bases, J shed 0 bases, and the junction held 7 bases outside the gene matches. From germline, CDR1 is SGHRS and CDR2 YFSETQ. As DNA, the CDR3 is TGCGCCAGCAGCACCGGTAGCGGGGGTACGAACACCGGGGAGCTGTTTTTT. As protein: CASSTGSGGTNTGELFF.

Only one count was recorded for this clone. V usage is TRBV18 and J usage is TRBJ2-1; 14 bases agree with TRBD2. J was trimmed by 9 bases and V by 2 bases; bases with no gene match: 3. Germline V CDR1 and CDR2: KGHSH, LQKENI. CDR3 length equals 15 residues. CDR3 sequence reads: CASSPGTSGRGEQFF. The CDR3, as DNA: TGTGCCAGCTCACCAGGGACTAGCGGGAGAGGTGAGCAGTTCTTC.

This clone came up once. This rearrangement joins TRBV10-3 to TRBJ1-1; D gene uncertain. Germline CDR1 and CDR2: ENHRY and SYGVKD. Trimming removed 7 bases at V and 6 bases at J, with 18 bases between. The CDR3 is 14 residues long. The CDR3 DNA follows: TGTGCCATCACCCAAACGGATGTGAGCGCTGAAGCTTTCTTT. It specifies CAITQTDVSAEAFF.

The gene calls are TRBV6-5 and TRBJ2-1, with TRBD1 identical over 12 bases. Looked up from germline, CDR1 is MNHEY and CDR2 is SVGAGI. V lost 2 bases, J lost 5 bases, and 1 base stayed unmatched. The CDR3 runs to 15 residues. The CDR3 sequence is CASSYGTGGNNEQFF. CDR3 in DNA: TGTGCCAGCAGTTACGGGACAGGGGGCAACAATGAGCAGTTCTTC.

The rearrangement uses TRBV10-2 and TRBJ2-3; TRBD2 aligns across 14 bases. With 7 bases clipped from V and 3 bases from J, the junction kept 9 bases outside the gene matches. This CDR3 has 17 amino acids. Germline-derived CDR1 and CDR2 are WSHSY and SAAADI. The CDR3 DNA reads TGCGCCAGCAACTCAGGGACTAGCGGGAGAGGGACAGATACGCAGTATTTT. Amino acids: CASNSGTSGRGTDTQYF.

This chain joins TRBV6-5 and TRBJ1-4; no clear D. Germline loops: CDR1 MNHEY, CDR2 SVGAGI. Between the trimmed V and J ends, which lost 6 bases and 1 base, there was a span of 9 bases. CDR3 length: 14 residues. The CDR3 is CASRSGRTNEKLFF. In DNA form, the CDR3 reads TGTGCCAGCAGAAGCGGCCGAACTAATGAAAAACTGTTTTTT.

The chain couples TRBV19 to TRBJ2-7; D might be TRBD1 (6 bases). Germline-derived CDR1 and CDR2 are LNHDA and SQIVND (reference sequence). CDR3 length equals 15 residues. Trimming pared 3 bases from V and 1 base from J, leaving 13 bases between. The CDR3 protein is CASSIRLGQSYEQYF. CDR3 in DNA: TGTGCCAGTAGTATTCGATTAGGACAGTCCTACGAGCAGTACTTC.

V gene TRBV29-1 combines with J gene TRBJ1-2, with D perhaps matching TRBD1 (5 bases). The germline V gene has CDR1 SQVTM and CDR2 ANQGSEA. The CDR3 runs 13 residues. Trimming took off 3 bases at V and 8 bases at J, with 16 bases between the two ends. CDR3 loop: CSVDLPGRAGYTF. The CDR3 coding sequence is TGCAGCGTTGATCTGCCAGGGCGTGCAGGCTACACCTTC. Drawing the rest from reference TRBV29-1 and TRBJ1-2, the complete variable domain is SAVISQKPSRDICQRGTSLTIQCQVDSQVTMMFWYRQQPGQSLTLIATANQGSEATYESGFVIDKFPISRPNLTFSTLTVSNMSPEDSSIYLCSVDLPGRAGYTFGSGTRLTVV.